This T cell receptor (beta chain) came from a study of T cell responses to AZD1222 COVID-19 vaccine. From germline, CDR1 is GTSNPN and CDR2 SVGIG (reference sequence). The CDR3 has 12 amino acids. Trimming shortened V by 6 bases and J by 4 bases, and 12 bases separated the two germline ends. Broader study findings: AZD1222 recipients seropositive at baseline numbered only 6 or 7. Reports indicate that nearly half of spike-specific TCRs are directed at unmutated variant regions. In a largely white British group with more females than males, clonal diversity was possibly underestimated.

TCRdb keeps only in-frame clones here, not all; method: immunoSEQ multiplex PCR. The sample holds 90,000 to 150,000 clones; roughly 89% are singletons and the top ten take 3.5% to 4.5%. A note on this clone: Its antigen is undetermined.

The chain carries TRBV30 and TRBJ1-1; D uncertain. The TCR originated in an adult in good health. This specimen was peripheral blood, taken on day 0 of AZD1222 vaccination. CDR3 coding DNA: TGTGCCTGTAAGATCGGGCCCACTGAAGCTTTCTTT. Its translation is CACKIGPTEAFF.